The clone carrying this T cell receptor (beta chain) was observed a single time. Its antigen remains unidentified. The length of the CDR3 is 13 residues. Germline V lookup: CDR1 SGHTA, CDR2 FQGTGA. Trimming pared 0 bases from V and 6 bases from J, leaving 8 bases between. The data stem from a study of cytomegalovirus exposure and HLA in healthy donors. Findings and limits, study-wide: Several top significant clusters appeared, in a later analysis, to be linked to common viral pathogens.

Primers included in the PCR were 60 Vbeta and 13 Jbeta primers. TCRdb's table, derived via immunoSEQ multiplex PCR, lists solely in-frame clones and lacks some. The table includes around 120,000 clones, roughly three quarters detected once. The receptor was isolated from a man aged 35-49 years in good health and CMV-seropositive. This rearrangement joins TRBV7-3 to TRBJ1-2; D unclear. Sequencing input: PBMCs. CDR3 nucleotide sequence: TGTGCCAGCAGCTTAACTCCAGTCGATGGCTACACCTTC. This encodes CASSLTPVDGYTF.